These T cell receptor beta chains were read from a single sample in a study of blood T cells in healthy people across ages. TCRdb itself ran the 5' RACE reads through MiXCR, one entry per CDR3 protein. The repertoire includes about 780,000 distinct CDR3 sequences, approximately 59% of them detected once, and about a quarter sits in the top ten. Sequencing was carried out using blood. The receptors here all came from a man under 40 in good health. Each CDR3 is given with its conserved first and last residue. D genes are given only for firm matches. Part of the rows lack a size; the others show once, few, many or a class for expanded clones.

TRBD2	-	TRBV7-3	TRBJ2-5	15	TGTGCCAGCAGCATCGCCGGGACTAGCGGGGAGACCCAGTACTTC	CASSIAGTSGETQYF
TRBD2	few	TRBV10-3	TRBJ2-1	14	TGTGCCATCAGTCAGCGGGGTACTCCAAATGAGCAGTTCTTC	CAISQRGTPNEQFF
-	-	TRBV27	TRBJ2-1	15	TGTGCCAGCAGTTTTACGCAGGGATCCTACAATGAGCCGTTCTTC	CASSFTQGSYNEPFF
-	-	TRBV5-5	TRBJ1-2	15	TGTGCCAGCAGCTTTTCACGTTCTACTAACTATGGCTACACCTTC	CASSFSRSTNYGYTF
-	-	TRBV9	TRBJ2-1	16	TGTGCCAGCAGCGTAGATACGGGGACATCCTACAATGAGCAGTTCTTC	CASSVDTGTSYNEQFF
-	few	TRBV7-9	TRBJ1-5	12	TGTGCCAGCAGCTTAGCATATCAGCCCCAGCATTTT	CASSLAYQPQHF
-	once	TRBV25-1	TRBJ1-1	12	TGTGCCAGCAGTGAAAGCTACACTGAAGCTTTCTTT	CASSESYTEAFF
-	-	TRBV4-3	TRBJ2-7	13	TGCGCCAGCAGCCAAGATGGTTTCGACGAGCAGTACTTC	CASSQDGFDEQYF
-	-	TRBV4-3	TRBJ1-6	16	TGCGCCAGCAGCCAAGATCGGGCAAGTGTGTTCTCACCCCTCCACTTT	CASSQDRASVFSPLHF
-	-	TRBV24-1	TRBJ2-1	11	TGTGCCACCGACAGGGGAGGGGAGCAGTTCTTC	CATDRGGEQFF
TRBD2	-	TRBV6-5	TRBJ2-7	17	TGTGCCAGCAGCTTAAGACTAGCGGGGGTCTCCTCCTACGAGCAGTACTTC	CASSLRLAGVSSYEQYF
-	few	TRBV5-1	TRBJ2-7	15	TGCGCCAGCAGCTTGGGGTCAGACCCCTCCTACGAGCAGTACTTC	CASSLGSDPSYEQYF
TRBD2	many	TRBV11-2	TRBJ2-1	17	TGTGCCAGCAGCCCACTCGAGCGGGGTCGTGGGGTCAATGAGCAGTTCTTC	CASSPLERGRGVNEQFF
-	-	TRBV10-3	TRBJ1-2	13	TGTGCCATGCGGGCCGACTCGGGGTATGGCTACACCTTC	CAMRADSGYGYTF
-	many	TRBV7-6	TRBJ2-1	16	TGTGCCAGCAGCTTGACCGCGTTGGCCCTACGGAATGAGCAGTTCTTC	CASSLTALALRNEQFF
TRBD1	few	TRBV6-5	TRBJ2-7	14	TGTGCCAGCAGGGCTTACAGGGGACCCTACGAGCAGTACTTC	CASRAYRGPYEQYF
TRBD1	-	TRBV28	TRBJ1-5	16	TGTGCCAGCATCGGGACAGGGTACGGGGGCAATCAGCCCCAGCATTTT	CASIGTGYGGNQPQHF
TRBD2	-	TRBV4-1	TRBJ2-4	18	TGCGCCAGCAGCCCGGGACTAGCGGGGGGATTAGCCAAAAACATTCAGTACTTC	CASSPGLAGGLAKNIQYF
-	-	TRBV27	TRBJ2-3	14	TGTGCCAGCAGCTGGGGGCCGAGTGGAGATACGCAGTATTTT	CASSWGPSGDTQYF
TRBD1	many	TRBV3-1	TRBJ1-4	16	TGTGCCAGCAGCCACCGGGACAGGGAGTTCAGTGAAAAACTGTTTTTT	CASSHRDREFSEKLFF
-	-	TRBV10-3	TRBJ1-6	17	TGTGCCATCAGTGACGAGACAGAGAACTCCTATAATTCACCCCTCCACTTT	CAISDETENSYNSPLHF
-	few	TRBV28	TRBJ1-2	14	TGTGCCAGCAGATCTCACGGGGCGGACTATGGCTACACCTTC	CASRSHGADYGYTF
-	-	TRBV18	TRBJ2-2	16	TGTGCCAGCTCATACCAAGAATCTTCGATCACCGGGGAGCTGTTTTTT	CASSYQESSITGELFF
-	-	TRBV15	TRBJ2-5	16	TGTGCCACCAGCAGAGATCTCCCAGGGGCGGCAGAGACCCAGTACTTC	CATSRDLPGAAETQYF
-	-	TRBV9	TRBJ2-1	16	TGTGCCAGCAGCTCAAAATGGGGGTTTCTGGGGAATGAGCAGTTCTTC	CASSSKWGFLGNEQFF
TRBD2	-	TRBV20-1	TRBJ2-1	15	TGCAGTGCTAGACCTTCTAGCGGATCCTACAATGAGCAGTTCTTC	CSARPSSGSYNEQFF
-	few	TRBV25-1	TRBJ2-1	15	TGTGCCAGCAGGGGAGGTGCAGGGCAGAACAATGAGCAGTTCTTC	CASRGGAGQNNEQFF
TRBD1	few	TRBV10-3	TRBJ2-3	15	TGTGCCATCAGTTCGGGCAGGGGGCAAGAAGATACGCAGTATTTT	CAISSGRGQEDTQYF
-	-	TRBV28	TRBJ2-5	13	TGTGCCAGCAGTGTACCCCTCCTCGGGACCCAGTACTTC	CASSVPLLGTQYF
-	few	TRBV7-2	TRBJ2-4	13	TGTGCCAGCAGCGCGACGTTGGAAAACATTCAGTACTTC	CASSATLENIQYF
-	-	TRBV9	TRBJ2-3	14	TGTGCCAGCAGCGTAGACCTTGGGGTGGATACGCAGTATTTT	CASSVDLGVDTQYF
-	few	TRBV9	TRBJ1-2	13	TGTGCCAGCAGCGCTCGGGGCTCCTATGGCTACACCTTC	CASSARGSYGYTF
TRBD2	-	TRBV20-1	TRBJ2-4	13	TGCAGTGCCCGTCGGGGGGGCGTGGACATTCAGTACTTC	CSARRGGVDIQYF
-	-	TRBV28	TRBJ2-3	16	TGTGCCAGCAGTTTTCCGCGGGCCTGGAGCACAGATACGCAGTATTTT	CASSFPRAWSTDTQYF
-	-	TRBV28	TRBJ2-7	12	TGTGCCACCCGAGAAAATTGGAACGAGCAGTACTTC	CATRENWNEQYF
-	-	TRBV20-1	TRBJ2-5	14	TGCAGTGCTAGAGTCCATGGGCCCCAAGAGACCCAGTACTTC	CSARVHGPQETQYF
-	-	TRBV19	TRBJ2-1	16	TGTGCCAGTAGTGGTGCGGTAGGGGAAACCTACAATGAGCAGTTCTTC	CASSGAVGETYNEQFF
TRBD2	-	TRBV25-1	TRBJ2-1	16	TGTGCCAGCAGTGCTCAGGTAGCGGGATCCTACAATGAGCAGTTCTTC	CASSAQVAGSYNEQFF
-	-	TRBV10-3	TRBJ2-5	13	TGTGCCATCAGTAGGGCGGACCAAGAGACCCAGTACTTC	CAISRADQETQYF
-	-	TRBV6-1	TRBJ2-5	15	TGTGCCAGCAGTGATTTCCCCGCTCCTCAAGAGACCCAGTACTTC	CASSDFPAPQETQYF
-	-	TRBV27	TRBJ2-5	14	TGTGCCAGCAGTTTATCGGTCAGGGCAGAGACCCAGTACTTC	CASSLSVRAETQYF
-	once	TRBV6-6	TRBJ1-5	14	TGTGCCAGCAGTTACGCGGTAGGCAATCAGCCCCAGCATTTT	CASSYAVGNQPQHF
TRBD1	few	TRBV29-1	TRBJ2-1	14	TGCAGCGCCCGCATTTGGGACAGCTACAATGAGCAGTTCTTC	CSARIWDSYNEQFF
-	few	TRBV9	TRBJ1-1	14	TGTGCCAGCAGCGTTACAGGGACGAACACTGAAGCTTTCTTT	CASSVTGTNTEAFF
-	-	TRBV18	TRBJ2-7	12	TGTGCCAGCTCACCACGGGCTCAAGAGCAGTACTTC	CASSPRAQEQYF
-	-	TRBV11-2	TRBJ1-2	15	TGTGCCAGCAGCTTAGCCGGGACACCTAACTATGGCTACACCTTC	CASSLAGTPNYGYTF